This T cell receptor (beta chain) was captured in a study of blood T cell repertoires in COVID-19. Overall study context: The analysed material was cDNA or gDNA that came from T cells, B-cell-depleted T cells, or PBMCs.

This CDR3 contains 12 residues. Germline V CDR1 and CDR2: GTSNPN, SVGIG (reference sequence). The V segment lost 1 base and the J segment 8 bases; nucleotides outside the gene matches: 4. As handled by the study authors: Reference gene primer amplification gave estimated nucleated cell counts. The repertoire was sequenced with immunoSEQ multiplex PCR; TCRdb's copy has only in-frame clones and lacks some. V and J calls plus clone size are reproduced from that table; the DNA served to infer D and trimming. The sample includes over 150,000 clones, 80% to 85% of them seen just once. The chain joins TRBV30 to TRBJ1-2, with TRBD1 matching over 7 bases. This receptor was obtained from a man aged 70-80 years with active or convalescent COVID-19. Material for sequencing was peripheral blood. The CDR3 bases are TGTGCCTGGAGTGGACAGGGAGACGGCTACACCTTC. Translated: CAWSGQGDGYTF.